The 27 T cell receptor beta chains below were found in one sample sequenced in a study of blood T cell repertoires in COVID-19. The protocol was immunoSEQ multiplex PCR, while the TCRdb copy is restricted to in-frame clones and leaves out a portion. Among approximately 100,000 clones listed, about 79% were seen once. Input material: peripheral blood. These receptors all come from an elderly man with COVID-19, enrolled during active disease.

This chain joins TRBV4-2 and TRBJ1-5; weak D call: TRBD1 (6 bases). Trimming shortened V by 4 bases and J by 5 bases, and 18 bases separated the two germline ends. The CDR3 covers 16 residues. CDR1 is LGHNA and CDR2 is YNFKEQ in the germline V gene. The CDR3 sequence is CASSPSTFTGHQPQHF. The CDR3 nucleotides read TGTGCCAGCAGCCCTTCCACTTTTACAGGGCATCAGCCCCAGCATTTT.

V usage is TRBV29-1 and J usage is TRBJ2-3; TRBD1 agrees at 10 bases. This CDR3 region has 13 residues. The junction had 4 bases not matched to a gene; V was cut back by 6 bases and J by 4 bases. From germline, CDR1 is SQVTM and CDR2 ANQGSEA. CDR3 residues: CSVGTGVPDTQYF. DNA of the CDR3: TGCAGCGTGGGGACAGGGGTGCCAGATACGCAGTATTTT.

The chain is built from TRBV15 and TRBJ1-2; D possibly corresponds to TRBD1 (6 bases). The ends were cut back, 3 bases at V and 1 base at J, with 9 bases in the middle. In germline, CDR1 is LNHNV, CDR2 YYDKDF (reference sequence). This CDR3 spans 14 amino acids. The CDR3 region has the DNA TGTGCCACCAGCAGTCTGGACAGTAACTATGGCTACACCTTC. Encoded protein: CATSSLDSNYGYTF. Based on the CDR3 plus reference TRBV15 and TRBJ1-2, the full variable domain is DAMVIQNPRYQVTQFGKPVTLSCSQTLNHNVMYWYQQKSSQAPKLLFHYYDKDFNNEADTPDNFQSRRPNTSFCFLDIRSPGLGDTAMYLCATSSLDSNYGYTFGSGTRLTVV.

The chain carries TRBV10-2 and TRBJ2-5; D is perhaps TRBD1 (6 bases). The CDR3 has 12 residues. Germline loops: CDR1 WSHSY, CDR2 SAAADI. Trimming took 9 bases from V and 4 from J, leaving 12 bases between them. The CDR3 sequence is CASNRVRETQYF. DNA for the CDR3: TGCGCCAGTAACAGGGTTAGAGAGACCCAGTACTTC.

J is TRBJ2-5 and V is TRBV7-8, with 11 bases that match TRBD1. The CDR3 loop spans 16 amino acids. The V gene end was trimmed by 5 bases and the J gene end by 0 bases; junction bases not matched to a gene: 5. Germline CDR1 is SGHVS and CDR2 is FQNEAQ. The DNA of the CDR3 is TGTGCCAGCAGCCCCAGGGACAGGGGGTACCAAGAGACCCAGTACTTC. Translation gives CASSPRDRGYQETQYF.

V and J are TRBV5-5 and TRBJ2-5; 7 nucleotides match TRBD1. CDR1 is SGHKS and CDR2 is YYEKEE in the germline V gene (reference sequence). The J segment lost 2 bases and the V segment lost 4 bases, leaving 5 bases of the junction unmatched. The CDR3 totals 14 residues. Here the CDR3 DNA reads TGTGCCAGCAGCCCCGGACAGGATCAAGAGACCCAGTACTTC. It translates to CASSPGQDQETQYF. Variable domain in full (rest from reference TRBV5-5 and TRBJ2-5): DAGVTQSPTHLIKTRGQQVTLRCSPISGHKSVSWYQQVLGQGPQFIFQYYEKEERGRGNFPDRFSARQFPNYSSELNVNALLLGDSALYLCASSPGQDQETQYFGPGTRLLVL.

V gene TRBV2 combines with J gene TRBJ1-4, with D tentatively TRBD1 (6 bases). Trimming pared 6 bases from V and 7 bases from J, leaving 18 bases between. The CDR3 spans 15 residues. Germline V gene data show CDR1 as SNHLY and CDR2 as FYNNEI. Here the CDR3 DNA reads TGTGCCAGCAGCATGAACCGGGACAAGAGTGAAAAACTGTTTTTT. Amino acid sequence: CASSMNRDKSEKLFF.

For this clone: Other DNA sequences within the sample encode an identical CDR3. V is TRBV28 and J is TRBJ1-6; D may be TRBD1 (6 bases). CDR1 is MDHEN and CDR2 is SYDVKM in the germline V gene. Trimming removed 4 bases at V and 5 bases at J, with 9 bases between. The CDR3 extends over 14 amino acids. DNA of the CDR3: TGTGCCAGCAGTTCGACAGGAGATAATTCACCCCTCCACTTT. It codes for CASSSTGDNSPLHF. Combining the CDR3 with reference TRBV28 and TRBJ1-6 gives the whole variable domain DVKVTQSSRYLVKRTGEKVFLECVQDMDHENMFWYRQDPGLGLRLIYFSYDVKMKEKGDIPEGYSVSREKKERFSLILESASTNQTSMYLCASSSTGDNSPLHFGNGTRLTVT.

This clone was seen more than once but under ten times. J is TRBJ2-5 and V is TRBV5-1; no definite D call. The CDR3 has 14 residues. V was trimmed by 2 bases and J by 0 bases, leaving 8 bases between them. Germline values: CDR1 SGHRS, CDR2 YFSETQ. The CDR3 nucleotides are TGCGCCAGCAGCTTCCTTAGAAACCAAGAGACCCAGTACTTC. Encoded protein: CASSFLRNQETQYF.

The sample holds a few counts of this clone. V and J are TRBV19 and TRBJ1-2, with TRBD1 matching 12 bases. CDR1 and CDR2 from the germline V gene are LNHDA and SQIVND (reference sequence). The CDR3 spans 16 residues. The J segment lost 5 bases and the V segment lost 5 bases, leaving 9 bases of the junction unmatched. DNA for the CDR3: TGTGCCAGTAGTTCTGGGACAGGGGGCTTTGGGTATGGCTACACCTTC. Translated, it gives CASSSGTGGFGYGYTF.

Remarks on this clone: The junction differs from germline at one of its ends, possibly a read error. The V call is TRBV28, the J call TRBJ2-3; 10 nucleotides align to TRBD2. The CDR3 is 18 amino acids. The germline gives CDR1 MDHEN, CDR2 SYDVKM. The CDR3 reads CASSLSSPGLAYTDTQYF. The DNA of the CDR3 is TGTGCCAGCAGCTTATCATCTCCGGGACTAGCGTACACAGATACGCAGTATTTT.

This clone was seen once. The CDR3 loop reads CASSPQVGQGAYRSPEAFF. CDR3 in DNA: TGTGCCAGCTCACCACAGGTGGGGCAGGGGGCTTATCGAAGCCCTGAAGCTTTCTTT. This chain joins TRBV18 and TRBJ1-1; TRBD1 aligns across 8 bases. CDR1 and CDR2 (germline): KGHSH, LQKENI. V lost 1 base to trimming and J lost 6 bases; unmatched junction nucleotides: 19. This CDR3 has 19 amino acids.

With regard to this clone: This specimen includes other DNA sequences encoding the same CDR3. The gene calls are TRBV29-1 and TRBJ2-2; D is uncertain. V dropped 1 base and J dropped 0 bases, with 6 bases sitting between them. Germline CDR1 is SQVTM and CDR2 is ANQGSEA. CDR3 length equals 14 residues. In DNA, the CDR3 is TGCAGCGTTGAAGTGAGAGCGAACACCGGGGAGCTGTTTTTT. This codes for CSVEVRANTGELFF.

The rearrangement joins TRBV7-3 to TRBJ2-3; 7 nucleotides align to TRBD1. The V gene's germline CDR1 is SGHTA and CDR2 FQGTGA. This CDR3 spans 12 amino acids. Trimming at V came to 5 bases and at J to 9 bases, leaving 5 bases not matched to a gene. The CDR3 spells CASSELQGTQYF. CDR3 nucleotide sequence: TGTGCCAGCAGCGAATTACAGGGGACGCAGTATTTT.

This rearrangement joins TRBV20-1 to TRBJ1-5, with TRBD1 matching over 7 bases. The CDR3 covers 13 residues. Trimming cost V 4 bases and J 2 bases; bases outside gene matches: 2. The germline V gene has CDR1 DFQATT and CDR2 SNEGSKA (reference sequence). CDR3 amino acids: CSATDRGNQPQHF. CDR3 sequence (DNA): TGCAGTGCTACTGACAGGGGCAATCAGCCCCAGCATTTT.

This chain links TRBV6-5 with TRBJ1-1; 8 bases agree with TRBD1. J lost 0 bases, V lost 7 bases, and 7 bases had no gene match. Germline CDR1 reads MNHEY; CDR2 reads SVGAGI. CDR3 size: 15 residues. In nucleotides, the CDR3 is TGTGCCAGCACTTTCCGGACAGGGATGAACACTGAAGCTTTCTTT. It specifies CASTFRTGMNTEAFF.

This chain links TRBV2 with TRBJ2-3; TRBD2 aligns across 13 bases. The germline gives CDR1 SNHLY, CDR2 FYNNEI. Unmatched junction bases numbered 9, after V lost 6 bases and J lost 3 bases. This CDR3 is built from 17 residues. The CDR3 sequence: CASRQGLAGVSTDTQYF. CDR3 in DNA: TGTGCCAGCAGGCAAGGACTAGCGGGAGTTTCGACAGATACGCAGTATTTT.

The chain joins TRBV2 to TRBJ2-3, with 8 bases aligning to TRBD2. V dropped 1 base and J dropped 2; count of bases not matched to a gene: 5. In germline, CDR1 is SNHLY, CDR2 FYNNEI. The CDR3 sequence is 16 residues long. The CDR3 region has the DNA TGTGCCAGCAGTGAAGGTAGCGGGGCGAACACAGATACGCAGTATTTT. Its translation: CASSEGSGANTDTQYF.

A few counts support this clone. CDR3 residues: CATSRTQGWSKEKLFF. The CDR3, as DNA: TGTGCCACCAGCAGAACTCAGGGGTGGTCGAAAGAAAAACTGTTTTTT. The chain joins TRBV15 to TRBJ1-4, with D maybe TRBD1 (6 bases). This CDR3 region has 16 residues. Germline lookup yields CDR1 LNHNV and CDR2 YYDKDF (reference sequence). Trimming took 2 bases from V and 8 from J, leaving 18 bases between them.

V is TRBV29-1 and J is TRBJ1-2; tentatively, D is TRBD1 (5 bases). V was trimmed by 6 bases and J by 2 bases, leaving 10 bases between them. The CDR3 consists of 12 residues. Germline CDR1 SQVTM, CDR2 ANQGSEA. The CDR3 protein is CSVPRQNYGYTF. The CDR3 bases are TGCAGCGTGCCCAGACAGAACTATGGCTACACCTTC.

The chain couples TRBV6-1 to TRBJ1-5, with 7 bases lining up with TRBD1. CDR1 is MNHNS, CDR2 SASEGT, per germline. V shed 2 bases, J shed 2 bases, and the junction held 6 bases outside the gene matches. This CDR3 spans 16 amino acids. In DNA, the CDR3 is TGTGCCAGCAGTGAACTCGAGGGGGCGGGCAATCAGCCCCAGCATTTT. Translation gives CASSELEGAGNQPQHF.

The chain is built from TRBV9 and TRBJ2-7; D gene ambiguous. The CDR3 is 14 residues long. V was pared by 2 bases and J by 2 bases, with 11 bases between. Germline V lookup: CDR1 SGDLS, CDR2 YYNGEE. In DNA form, the CDR3 reads TGTGCCAGCAGCGTCCGAGAAATAGCCTACGAGCAGTACTTC. This sequence encodes CASSVREIAYEQYF.

The chain recombines TRBV5-1 with TRBJ1-1, with 9 bases lining up with TRBD1. Per the germline V gene, CDR1 is SGHRS and CDR2 is YFSETQ. There are 16 residues in the CDR3. J was trimmed by 3 bases and V by 4 bases; bases with no gene match: 10. The CDR3 spells CASSVQGAQGYTEAFF. The DNA for the CDR3 is TGCGCCAGCAGCGTACAGGGGGCCCAAGGTTACACTGAAGCTTTCTTT.

A single count supports this clone. The chain has TRBV9 and TRBJ1-1, with a weak D call TRBD1 (5 bases). CDR1 SGDLS and CDR2 YYNGEE come from the germline V gene. The CDR3 totals 13 residues. Trimming pared 2 bases from V and 0 bases from J, leaving 5 bases between. CDR3 loop: CASSVRVNTEAFF. CDR3 sequence (DNA): TGTGCCAGCAGCGTCAGGGTGAACACTGAAGCTTTCTTT.

The chain couples TRBV27 to TRBJ2-1; D ambiguous. The CDR3 runs to 11 residues. CDR1 MNHEY and CDR2 SMNVEV come from the germline V gene (reference sequence). V was clipped by 3 bases and J by 9 bases, with 6 bases between them. The CDR3 DNA follows: TGTGCCAGCAGTTTGACTGGTGAGCAGTTCTTC. This sequence encodes CASSLTGEQFF.

This clone was counted only a few times. J is TRBJ2-3 and V is TRBV7-8; 11 nucleotides agree with TRBD1. CDR3 length: 16 residues. The germline gives CDR1 SGHVS, CDR2 FQNEAQ. Germline trimming cut 4 bases from V and 4 bases from J; bases unmatched to any gene: 7. CDR3 nucleotides: TGTGCCAGCAGCTACCCGGGACAGGGGGAATCAGATACGCAGTATTTT. This codes for CASSYPGQGESDTQYF.

The CDR3 DNA follows: TGTGCCAGTAGCGACAGGCCCAATCAGCCCCAGCATTTT. Translated, it gives CASSDRPNQPQHF. This chain joins TRBV19 and TRBJ1-5, with D possibly being TRBD1 (6 bases). Germline CDR1 LNHDA, CDR2 SQIVND (reference sequence). The CDR3 sequence is 13 residues long. V was shortened by 6 bases and J by 3 bases, with 9 bases between the two germline ends.